The entry that follows covers one T cell receptor beta chain sequence. Its target antigen remains unknown. The record has no base qualities; no much larger clone is one base away. The source of the sample is a study of blood T cell repertoires in COVID-19 (dated by TCRdb to 2018 to 2021). General notes on the study: Samples from collaborators originated in the United States, Italy and Spain and spanned both the acute and convalescent phases of COVID-19. The repertoires were released in a freely available public database meant as a resource for research on the immune response to SARS-CoV-2. Subjects who had been exposed to COVID-19, were actively infected with it, or had recovered from it provided the deeply sampled blood TCRbeta repertoires that made up the dataset. The material from the prospective study consisted of cDNA or gDNA derived from T cells, B-cell-depleted T cells, or PBMCs. Where available, HLA class I and class II types were taken from metadata supplied by the sample provider and were not determined by assay-based typing. Nearly every sample came with metadata listing a de-identified subject ID, COVID-19 status, age in years and sex. The samples were drawn from the first 160 participants of the ongoing ImmuneRACE study and from about 1,200 subjects provided by 6 global collaborators. The paper's findings and limits, for the study overall: The quantity of clinical and demographic metadata differed by source and by participant and was supplied without curation.

The CDR3 holds 16 amino acids from the cysteine to the phenylalanine. Here the CDR3 DNA is all that survives: 48 bases in frame from base 1. A second Seattle source provided samples from volunteer blood donors who had recovered from COVID-19. The collaborating institutions used their own protocols to collect whole blood in K2EDTA tubes. For TCRbeta analysis, collaborators shipped samples in one of three forms: frozen whole blood, isolated PBMCs, or DNA extracted from either of those sample types. The immunoSEQ Assay, a bias-controlled multiplex PCR, was used to amplify TCRbeta CDR3 regions from genomic DNA. In the original analysis: Within the assay, amplification of reference gene primers was used to estimate how many nucleated cells each sample contained. Sequence reads were collapsed and filtered to measure the absolute abundance of every unique TCRbeta CDR3 rearrangement. For each sample, productive Simpson clonality was calculated as the square root of Simpson's diversity index across productive rearrangements. The source is immuneACCESS, and TCRdb retained only in-frame sequences with V and J called. Part of the clones is not carried over; for the studies checked, unresolved V genes explain less than half of this, and the remainder is unexplained. The V and J calls and clone size come from that table; D and trimming were worked out from the DNA. The sample includes under 300,000 clones, with around 84% observed a single time. The ten largest clonotypes hold over 1.5% of the sample.

The receptor's source is a woman in her 40s who had recovered from COVID-19. The V and J genes are TRBV21-1 and TRBJ2-7; no DNA check was done on the table's D call, TRBD1. TRBV21-1 is designated a pseudogene. What was sequenced was peripheral blood. The CDR3 in this case is CASSETRDRGKYEQYF. In nucleotide form, the sequence is TGTGCCAGCAGCGAAACCCGGGACAGGGGGAAATACGAGCAGTACTTC.